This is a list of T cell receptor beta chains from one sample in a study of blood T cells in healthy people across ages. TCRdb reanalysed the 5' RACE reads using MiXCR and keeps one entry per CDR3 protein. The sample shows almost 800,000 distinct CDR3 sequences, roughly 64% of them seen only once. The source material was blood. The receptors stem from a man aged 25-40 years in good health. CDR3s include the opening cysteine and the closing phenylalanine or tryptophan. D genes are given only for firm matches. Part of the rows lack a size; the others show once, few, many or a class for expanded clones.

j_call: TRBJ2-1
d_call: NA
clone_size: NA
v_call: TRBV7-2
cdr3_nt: TGTGCCAGCAGCTTAGAGGGAGGGGGGCAGTTCTTC
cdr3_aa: CASSLEGGGQFF

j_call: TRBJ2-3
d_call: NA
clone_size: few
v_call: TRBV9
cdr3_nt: TGTGCCAGCAGCGTAGACGGGAGTAGCACAGATACGCAGTATTTT
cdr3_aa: CASSVDGSSTDTQYF

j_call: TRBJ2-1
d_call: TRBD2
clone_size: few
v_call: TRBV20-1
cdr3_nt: TGCAGTGCTGACCTGGCGGGAGTCTACAATGAGCAGTTCTTC
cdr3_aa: CSADLAGVYNEQFF

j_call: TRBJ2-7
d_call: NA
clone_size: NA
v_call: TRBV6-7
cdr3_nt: TGTGCCAGCAGCCAGAAGAGGACCTCCCACGAGCAGTACTTC
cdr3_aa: CASSQKRTSHEQYF

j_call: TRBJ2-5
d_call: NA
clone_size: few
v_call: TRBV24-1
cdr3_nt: TGTGCCACCAGTGGCGAGACAGAACAAGAGACCCAGTACTTC
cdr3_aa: CATSGETEQETQYF

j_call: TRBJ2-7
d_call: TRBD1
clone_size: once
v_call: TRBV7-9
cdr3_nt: TGTGCCAGCAGCTCCTCTCGGACAGGACAATCCTACGAGCAGTACTTC
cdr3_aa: CASSSSRTGQSYEQYF

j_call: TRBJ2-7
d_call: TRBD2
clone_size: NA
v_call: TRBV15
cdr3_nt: TGTGCCACAAAACTAGCGCTCTACTCCTACGAGCAGTACTTC
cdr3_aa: CATKLALYSYEQYF

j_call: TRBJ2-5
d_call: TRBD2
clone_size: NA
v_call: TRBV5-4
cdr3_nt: TGTGCCAGCAGCCCGCAGACTAGCGAGCTAGAGACCCAGTACTTC
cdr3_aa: CASSPQTSELETQYF

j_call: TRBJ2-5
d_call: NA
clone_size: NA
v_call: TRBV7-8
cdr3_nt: TGTGCCAGCACCCCGGGGTGGCGAAAGTACCAAGAGACCCAGTACTTC
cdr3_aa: CASTPGWRKYQETQYF

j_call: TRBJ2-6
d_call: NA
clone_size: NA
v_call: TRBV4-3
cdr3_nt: TGCGCCAGCGGCCACCGAACAGGGACTGGGGCCAACGTCCTGACTTTC
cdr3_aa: CASGHRTGTGANVLTF

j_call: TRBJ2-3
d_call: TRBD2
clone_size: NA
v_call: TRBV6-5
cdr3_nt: TGTGCCAGCAGGACTAGCGGGAAGCCAGATACGCAGTATTTT
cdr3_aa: CASRTSGKPDTQYF

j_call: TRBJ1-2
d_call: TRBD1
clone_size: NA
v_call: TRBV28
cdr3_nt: TGTGCCAGCATCACAGGGGGCGCCTCCTATGGCTACACCTTC
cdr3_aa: CASITGGASYGYTF

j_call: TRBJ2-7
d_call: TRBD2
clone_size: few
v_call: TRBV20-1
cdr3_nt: TGCAGTGCTAGTCAGGGACTAGCGGTCTACGAGCAGTACTTC
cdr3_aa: CSASQGLAVYEQYF

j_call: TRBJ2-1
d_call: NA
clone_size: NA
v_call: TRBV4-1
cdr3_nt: TGCGCCAGCAGCCAAGTGGGCGGGGAAATCGGGGTCGAGTTCTTC
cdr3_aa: CASSQVGGEIGVEFF

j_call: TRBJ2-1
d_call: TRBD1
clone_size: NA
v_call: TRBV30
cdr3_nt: TGTGCCTGGAGTGGGGACAGGGGAAGGTCTTGGTTCTTC
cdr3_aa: CAWSGDRGRSWFF

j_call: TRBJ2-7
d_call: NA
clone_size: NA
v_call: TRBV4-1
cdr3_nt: TGCGCCAGCAGCCAAGATATTCCCGGGTCCTACGAGCAGTACTTC
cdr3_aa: CASSQDIPGSYEQYF

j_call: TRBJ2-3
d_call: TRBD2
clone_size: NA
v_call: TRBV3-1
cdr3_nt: TGTGCCAGCAGCCAAGTAAGGCGCGGGAGTGGAGATACGCAGTATTTT
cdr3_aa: CASSQVRRGSGDTQYF

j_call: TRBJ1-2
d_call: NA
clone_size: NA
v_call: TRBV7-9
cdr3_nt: TGTGCCAGCAGCTTATTTAAGTCGCAGGGCGATGGCTACACCTTC
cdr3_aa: CASSLFKSQGDGYTF

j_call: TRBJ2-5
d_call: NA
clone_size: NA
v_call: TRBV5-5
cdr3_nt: TGTGCCAGCAGTCCCTCAATAGAGACCCAGTACTTC
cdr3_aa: CASSPSIETQYF

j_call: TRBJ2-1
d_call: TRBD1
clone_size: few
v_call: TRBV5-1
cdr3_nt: TGCGCCAGCAGTCCTCCAAGAACGGGACAGACTCACAATGAGCAGTTCTTC
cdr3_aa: CASSPPRTGQTHNEQFF

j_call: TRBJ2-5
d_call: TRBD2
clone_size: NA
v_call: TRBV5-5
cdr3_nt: TGTGCCAGCAGCCAACCTAGCGGGAGTGGGTACAATGAGCAGTACTTC
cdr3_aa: CASSQPSGSGYNEQYF

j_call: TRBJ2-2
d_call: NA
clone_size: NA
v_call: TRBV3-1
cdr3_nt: TGTGCCAGCAGCCTACAGGGTCCCGGGGAGCTGTTTTTT
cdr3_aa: CASSLQGPGELFF

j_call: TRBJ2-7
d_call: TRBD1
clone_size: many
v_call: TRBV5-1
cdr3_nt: TGCGCCAGCAGCTCCGGGACAGGGGTCTACGAGCAGTACTTC
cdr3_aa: CASSSGTGVYEQYF

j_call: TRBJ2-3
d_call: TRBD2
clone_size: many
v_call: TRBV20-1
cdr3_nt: TGCAGTGCCGGGACTAGTTATTCAGATACGCAGTATTTT
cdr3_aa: CSAGTSYSDTQYF

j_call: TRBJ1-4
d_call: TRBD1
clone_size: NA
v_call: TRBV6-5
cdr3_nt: TGTGCCAGCAGTTCCCGACAGGGCGAAAAACTGTTTTTT
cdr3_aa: CASSSRQGEKLFF

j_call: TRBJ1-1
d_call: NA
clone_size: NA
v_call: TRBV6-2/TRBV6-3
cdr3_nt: TGTGCCATAAAGGAGTTCCGGAACACTGAAGCTTTCTTT
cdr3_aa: CAIKEFRNTEAFF

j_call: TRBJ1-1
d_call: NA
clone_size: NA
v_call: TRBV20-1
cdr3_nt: TGCAGTGCTAGAGAAGGGGGGGGCCCTGAAGCTTTCTTT
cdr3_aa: CSAREGGGPEAFF

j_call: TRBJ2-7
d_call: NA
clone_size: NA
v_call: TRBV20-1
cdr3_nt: TGCAGTGCTCCTCCTCCCTCCGGATCCAAGGCCTACGAGCAGTACTTC
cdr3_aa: CSAPPPSGSKAYEQYF

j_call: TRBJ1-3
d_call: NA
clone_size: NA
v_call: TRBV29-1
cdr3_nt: TGCAGCGTAAGGGCGTCGGGAAACACCATATATTTT
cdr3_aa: CSVRASGNTIYF

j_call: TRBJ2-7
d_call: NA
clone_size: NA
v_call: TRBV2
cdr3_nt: TGTGCCAGCAGTGCCCGTTATGTGGGAATCCTTTACGAGCAGTACTTC
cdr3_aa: CASSARYVGILYEQYF

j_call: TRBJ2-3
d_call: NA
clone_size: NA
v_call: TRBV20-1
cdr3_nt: TGCAGTGTCGACGCCGCGCGCACAGATACGCAGTATTTT
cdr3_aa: CSVDAARTDTQYF

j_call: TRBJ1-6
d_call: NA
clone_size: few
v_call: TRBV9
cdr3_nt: TGTGCCAGCAGCGTAGGGGAGGGAGGAAATTCACCCCTCCACTTT
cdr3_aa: CASSVGEGGNSPLHF

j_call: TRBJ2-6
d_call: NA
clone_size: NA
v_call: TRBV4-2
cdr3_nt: TGTGCCAGCAGCCAAGTGCAGGACAGGGCCAACGTCCTGACTTTC
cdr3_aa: CASSQVQDRANVLTF

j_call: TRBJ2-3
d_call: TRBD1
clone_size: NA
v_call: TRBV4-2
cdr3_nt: TGTGCCAGCAGCCATGATGTCCCCGGGACAGGGGGCACAGATACGCAGTATTTT
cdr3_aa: CASSHDVPGTGGTDTQYF

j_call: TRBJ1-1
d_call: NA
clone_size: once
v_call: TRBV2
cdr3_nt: TGTGCCAGCAGTGTAGGACAGACAATTGAAGCTTTCTTT
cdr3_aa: CASSVGQTIEAFF

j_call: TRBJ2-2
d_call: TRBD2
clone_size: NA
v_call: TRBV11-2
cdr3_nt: TGTGCCAGCAGCTTAGAAGCGGGAGGGCCCGGGGAGCTGTTTTTT
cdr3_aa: CASSLEAGGPGELFF

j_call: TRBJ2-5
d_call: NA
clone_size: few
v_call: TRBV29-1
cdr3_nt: TGCAGCGTTGAAATCTGGGGGGAGACCCAGTACTTC
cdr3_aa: CSVEIWGETQYF

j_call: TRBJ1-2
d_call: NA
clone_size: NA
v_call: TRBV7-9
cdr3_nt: TGTGCCAGCGGAGGTACTAACTATGGCTACACCTTC
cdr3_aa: CASGGTNYGYTF

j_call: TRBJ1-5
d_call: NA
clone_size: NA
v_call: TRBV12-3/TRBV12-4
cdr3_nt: TGTGCCAGCAGCCCCGACAGGTTTGTCCAGCCCCAGCATTTT
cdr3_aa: CASSPDRFVQPQHF

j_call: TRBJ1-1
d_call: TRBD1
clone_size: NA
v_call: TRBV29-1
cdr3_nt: TGCAGCGTAGACAGGGAGGGAACGAACACTGAAGCTTTCTTT
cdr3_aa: CSVDREGTNTEAFF

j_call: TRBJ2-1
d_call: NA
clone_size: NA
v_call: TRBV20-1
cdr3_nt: TGCAGTGCTAGTTTCGGGCCCGGTCCCGACAATGAGCAGTTCTTC
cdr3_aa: CSASFGPGPDNEQFF

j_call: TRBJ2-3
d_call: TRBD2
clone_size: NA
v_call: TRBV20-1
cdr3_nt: TGCAGTGCTCGGTCCGGGGCGGGGGGATTCTTCACAGATACGCAGTATTTT
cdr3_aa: CSARSGAGGFFTDTQYF

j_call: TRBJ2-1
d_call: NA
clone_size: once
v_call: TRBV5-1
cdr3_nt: TGCGCCAGCAGCTTGGGCCCTGGTTGGGGGGAGAGCTCCTACAATGAGCAGTTCTTC
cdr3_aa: CASSLGPGWGESSYNEQFF

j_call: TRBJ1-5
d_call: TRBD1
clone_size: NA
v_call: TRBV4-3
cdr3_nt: TGCGCCAGCAGCCAGGACTCGACAGGGTCTCAGCCCCAGCATTTT
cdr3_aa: CASSQDSTGSQPQHF

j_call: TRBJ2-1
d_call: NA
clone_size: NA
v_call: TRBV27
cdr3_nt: TGTGCCAGCAGTTTAAAGCCTCTCTACAATGAGCAGTTCTTC
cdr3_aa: CASSLKPLYNEQFF

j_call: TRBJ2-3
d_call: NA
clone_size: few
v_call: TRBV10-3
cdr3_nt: TGTGCCATTGGGATCACAGATACGCAGTATTTT
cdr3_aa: CAIGITDTQYF

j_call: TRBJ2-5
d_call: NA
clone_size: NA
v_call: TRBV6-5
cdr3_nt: TGTGCCAGCAGTCGAGTCCAGGTTCAAGAGACCCAGTACTTC
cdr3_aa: CASSRVQVQETQYF

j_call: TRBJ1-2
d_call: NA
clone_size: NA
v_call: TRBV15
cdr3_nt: TGTGCCACCAGCAGAGTTCTCAGCAGGGAAGGCTACACCTTC
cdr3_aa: CATSRVLSREGYTF

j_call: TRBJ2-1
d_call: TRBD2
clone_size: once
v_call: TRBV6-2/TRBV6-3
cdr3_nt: TGTGCCAGCAGTTACCGACTAGCGGAAGCCTACAATGAGCAGTTCTTC
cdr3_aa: CASSYRLAEAYNEQFF

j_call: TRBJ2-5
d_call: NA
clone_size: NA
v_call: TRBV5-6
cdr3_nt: TGTGCCAGCAGCGCCTTGGCGGAGACCCAGTACTTC
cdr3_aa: CASSALAETQYF

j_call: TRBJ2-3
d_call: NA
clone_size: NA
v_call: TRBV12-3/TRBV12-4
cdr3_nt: TGTGCCAGCAGTTCTTGGCCAGATACGCAGTATTTT
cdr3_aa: CASSSWPDTQYF

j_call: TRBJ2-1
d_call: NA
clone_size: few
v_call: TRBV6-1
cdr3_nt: TGTGCCAGCAGTGAACTAGGAAACTACAATGAGCAGTTCTTC
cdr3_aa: CASSELGNYNEQFF

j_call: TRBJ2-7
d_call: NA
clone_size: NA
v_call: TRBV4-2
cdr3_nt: TGTGCCAGCAGCCAAGTCGCCCCCTACGAGCAGTACTTC
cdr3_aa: CASSQVAPYEQYF

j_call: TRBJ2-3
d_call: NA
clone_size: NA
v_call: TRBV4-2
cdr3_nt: TGTGCCAGCAGCCATGCTGGGGGGAGCACAGATACGCAGTATTTT
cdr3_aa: CASSHAGGSTDTQYF

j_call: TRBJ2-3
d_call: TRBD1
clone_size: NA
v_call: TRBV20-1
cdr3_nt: TGCAGTGCTGCAAGCATCGAGGACAGGGTCACAGATACGCAGTATTTT
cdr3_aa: CSAASIEDRVTDTQYF

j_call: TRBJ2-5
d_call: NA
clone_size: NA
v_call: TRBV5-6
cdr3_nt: TGTGCCAGCAGTACCGGGGTTTCAAAAGAGACCCAGTACTTC
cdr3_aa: CASSTGVSKETQYF